A single TCR beta chain is shown here with its context. Methods used by the authors: Estimation of nucleated cell counts relied on the amplification of reference gene primers. Only in-frame clones appear in the TCRdb table, and some are missing; sequencing was by immunoSEQ multiplex PCR. V, J and clone size are taken as reported in that table, and D and trimming were inferred from the DNA itself. The sample lists approximately 180,000 clones, around four fifths occurring once. Symptom resolution, clearance, or two negative PCRs marked the recovered donors of Cohort 3. These data belong to a study of blood T cell repertoires in COVID-19. Study information: Some COVID-19 samples were acute and others convalescent; all came from the United States, Italy and Spain. Sample material is recorded as cDNA or gDNA derived from T cells, B-cell-depleted T cells, or PBMCs.

This CDR3 has 13 amino acids. Between the trimmed V and J ends, which lost 5 bases and 11 bases, there was a span of 17 bases. Germline V CDR1 and CDR2: MDHEN, SYDVKM. Sequences were obtained from PBMCs or T cells enriched from blood (not recorded which). This chain connects TRBV28 to TRBJ2-3; possible D gene TRBD1, 5 bases. The source is a woman aged 50 to 60 who had recovered from COVID-19. The CDR3 loop reads CASSANPPREQYF. The DNA of the CDR3 is TGTGCCAGCAGTGCTAATCCCCCCAGGGAGCAGTATTTT. Variable domain in full (rest from reference TRBV28 and TRBJ2-3): DVKVTQSSRYLVKRTGEKVFLECVQDMDHENMFWYRQDPGLGLRLIYFSYDVKMKEKGDIPEGYSVSREKKERFSLILESASTNQTSMYLCASSANPPREQYFGPGTRLTVL.